The 10 T cell receptor beta chains below were found in one sample sequenced in a study of blood T cell repertoires in COVID-19. Using immunoSEQ multiplex PCR, the repertoire was profiled, and TCRdb retains in-frame clones only, with some absent. The sample includes about 280,000 clones, approximately 90% of them seen just once. The sequencing sample was made of peripheral blood. These TCRs come from a man aged 35-49 years with acute or convalescent COVID-19.

The V call is TRBV11-2, the J call TRBJ2-3, with D perhaps matching TRBD2 (6 bases). The CDR3 has 16 residues. CDR1 is SGHAT and CDR2 is FQNNGV in the germline V gene. The V gene lost 0 bases and the J gene lost 15 bases, with 25 bases spanning the gap. As DNA, the CDR3 is TGTGCCAGCAGCTTAGATCTAGGGGCGGGGCGATATACGCGATATTTT. The encoded protein is CASSLDLGAGRYTRYF.

This rearrangement joins TRBV10-3 to TRBJ2-3; the match to TRBD2 covers 8 bases. V shed 3 bases and J 8 bases; nucleotides not matched to a gene: 7. The germline V gene has CDR1 ENHRY and CDR2 SYGVKD. The length of the CDR3 is 14 residues. The CDR3 DNA is TGTGCCATCAGTGATAGCGGGGCGACAACTACGCAGTATTTT. Protein product: CAISDSGATTTQYF.

The chain uses TRBV10-3 and TRBJ1-3, with 9 bases lining up with TRBD1. Trimming cost V 10 bases and J 1 base; bases outside gene matches: 8. The CDR3 covers 15 residues. Germline-derived CDR1 and CDR2 are ENHRY and SYGVKD. The CDR3 region is CATLLTGGSGNTIYF. The CDR3 DNA reads TGTGCCACCCTCCTGACAGGGGGATCTGGAAACACCATATATTTT.

The V and J genes are TRBV19 and TRBJ1-1; D not resolved. V lost 5 bases and J lost 5, with 9 bases in between. Germline loops: CDR1 LNHDA, CDR2 SQIVND (reference sequence). The CDR3 covers 12 residues. This CDR3 reads CASSHLRTEAFF. The CDR3, as DNA: TGTGCCAGTAGTCACCTGAGAACTGAAGCTTTCTTT. The entire variable domain, with the rest obtained from reference TRBV19 and TRBJ1-1, is as follows: DGGITQSPKYLFRKEGQNVTLSCEQNLNHDAMYWYRQDPGQGLRLIYYSQIVNDFQKGDIAEGYSVSREKKESFPLTVTSAQKNPTAFYLCASSHLRTEAFFGQGTRLTVV.

The J gene is TRBJ1-5, the V gene TRBV7-9; D is uncertain. CDR1 is SEHNR and CDR2 is FQNEAQ in the germline V gene (reference sequence). The CDR3 sequence is 12 residues long. V was trimmed by 5 bases and J by 8 bases, leaving 10 bases between them. The chain's CDR3 is CASSEGWEPQHF. The DNA for the CDR3 is TGTGCCAGCAGCGAGGGTTGGGAGCCCCAGCATTTT.

The J gene is TRBJ2-3, the V gene TRBV19; tentative D call: TRBD2 (7 bases). Per the germline V gene, CDR1 is LNHDA and CDR2 is SQIVND (reference sequence). The CDR3 extends over 17 amino acids. V was cut by 2 bases and J by 2 bases, with 17 bases left in between. The DNA of the CDR3 is TGTGCCAGTAGTATAATAGGGGGGGGGCTGCCCACAGATACGCAGTATTTT. Encoded protein: CASSIIGGGLPTDTQYF.

This clone occurred a few times. The V gene is TRBV5-6, the J gene TRBJ1-3, with D possibly TRBD1 on 5 matching bases. Germline V gene data show CDR1 as SGHDT and CDR2 as YYEEEE. CDR3 length: 13 amino acids. V was cut by 0 bases and J by 4 bases, with 5 bases left in between. Here the CDR3 DNA reads TGTGCCAGCAGCTTGGACAGGGGAAACACCATATATTTT. Amino acids: CASSLDRGNTIYF.

This clone was observed once. This CDR3 reads CASSYTSGDGYTF. The CDR3 region has the DNA TGTGCCAGCAGCTATACCTCAGGGGATGGCTACACCTTC. The chain combines TRBV9 with TRBJ1-2; a weak D match, TRBD1 (6 bases). Germline CDR1 SGDLS, CDR2 YYNGEE. V lost 4 bases and J 6 bases, leaving 13 bases between the germline ends. This CDR3 comprises 13 residues.

The chain uses TRBV2 and TRBJ1-1, with no clear D. V lost 8 bases and J lost 1, with 11 bases in between. CDR1 is SNHLY and CDR2 is FYNNEI in the germline V gene. The length of the CDR3 is 13 residues. CDR3 DNA sequence: TGTGCCAGCGCTTCAGGCGCGAACACTGAAGCTTTCTTT. Encoded protein: CASASGANTEAFF.

This clone was detected only once. This chain joins TRBV19 and TRBJ1-4; no firm D call. Trimming left V 6 bases short and J 5 bases short, with 16 bases between. The CDR3 spans 15 residues. Germline CDR1 reads LNHDA; CDR2 reads SQIVND (reference sequence). The CDR3 bases are TGTGCCAGTAGCCCGGAGGGCGGGATGAATGAAAAACTGTTTTTT. It yields the protein CASSPEGGMNEKLFF.